These T cell receptor beta chains were read from a single sample in a study of regulatory T cells in long-lasting Graves disease. TCRdb ran MiXCR on the multiplex PCR reads and lists one entry per CDR3 protein. The sample has about 430,000 distinct CDR3 sequences; 21% are singletons. The sequenced sample was peripheral blood mononuclear cells (PBMCs), obtained when the disease was refractory, from a patient treated with antithyroid drugs. The source of these receptors is a female donor with Graves disease. The CDR3 runs from the conserved cysteine through the conserved F or W. D genes are given only for firm matches. Clone size is not always given. Where it is, it says once, few, many or a class for expanded clones.

cdr3_length,clone_size,j_call,v_call,d_call,cdr3_nt,cdr3_aa
14,many,TRBJ1-1,TRBV2,TRBD1,TGTGCCAGCAGTTGGGACAGGGTGAACACTGAAGCTTTCTTT,CASSWDRVNTEAFF
14,NA,TRBJ2-7,TRBV27,NA,TGTGCCAGCAGTACCAGGGGCGCCAAAAACGAGCAGTACTTC,CASSTRGAKNEQYF
13,NA,TRBJ2-2,TRBV7-7,NA,TGTGCTAGCAGCCCCTTTGCGACCGGGGAGCTGTTTTTT,CASSPFATGELFF
12,NA,TRBJ2-7,TRBV20-1,NA,TGCAGTGCTAGTGATAGCGACTACGAGCAGTACTTC,CSASDSDYEQYF
17,NA,TRBJ2-7,TRBV30,TRBD1,TGTGCCTGGTCCAGGGGGACCTTCGGACAGGGGGTTTACGAGCAGTACTTC,CAWSRGTFGQGVYEQYF
18,many,TRBJ1-5,TRBV28,NA,TGTGCCAGCAGTTCCTACAACCCCGTGGACAGCTACAATCAGCCCCAGCATTTT,CASSSYNPVDSYNQPQHF
16,few,TRBJ2-2,TRBV7-2,NA,TGTGCCAGCAGCCCACTGTCCCCCGCGAACACCGGGGAGCTGTTTTTT,CASSPLSPANTGELFF
12,NA,TRBJ2-7,TRBV25-1,NA,TGTGCCAGCATAGGAAGACCCTACGAGCAGTACTTC,CASIGRPYEQYF
15,many,TRBJ2-7,TRBV12-3/TRBV12-4,TRBD2,TGTGCCAGCAGTTACGGACTAGCGGGAGCGTCCGAGCAGTACTTC,CASSYGLAGASEQYF
15,few,TRBJ2-3,TRBV6-2/TRBV6-3,NA,TGTGCCAGCAGTTTTGTACAGGGTGCGTCAGATACGCAGTATTTT,CASSFVQGASDTQYF
12,few,TRBJ2-5,TRBV30,TRBD2,TGTGCCTGGAAACGGGAGGGCGAGACCCAGTACTTC,CAWKREGETQYF
15,once,TRBJ2-7,TRBV30,NA,TGTGCCTGGAGTGTAGCGTGGCCGCCTGGGGACGAGCAGTACTTC,CAWSVAWPPGDEQYF
15,few,TRBJ2-5,TRBV5-1,NA,TGCGCCAGCAGCTTGGCCGGGGGGCCCGTCGAGACCCAGTACTTC,CASSLAGGPVETQYF
15,NA,TRBJ2-2,TRBV7-9,NA,TGTGCCAGCCCCCCGCGTACACAATGGACCGGGGAGCTGTTTTTT,CASPPRTQWTGELFF